The rows below give T cell receptor beta chains drawn from one sample of a study of human T cells and chemical hapten exposure. MiXCR was run by TCRdb on the RACE reads, yielding one entry per CDR3 protein. The table has over 100,000 distinct CDR3 sequences, roughly a tenth seen once. Material: whole blood, obtained in connection with sensitization to the hapten diphenylcyclopropenone (DPC). These TCRs come from a middle-aged woman with alopecia areata. Some clones in this sample may be carry-over from other donors' samples. Each CDR3 is given with its conserved first and last residue.

V gene	J gene	CDR3 protein
TRBV5-1	TRBJ2-3	CASSPGTVKVTDTQYF
TRBV29-1	TRBJ1-4	CSVLGQGKSNEKLFF
TRBV4-2	TRBJ2-3	CASSQERGGGSTDTQYF
TRBV12-3/TRBV12-4	TRBJ1-5	CASSRGTGRADQPQHF
TRBV7-9	TRBJ1-5	CASSPYPVRYSNQPQHF
TRBV5-1	TRBJ2-7	CASSATSGGNEQYF
TRBV7-2	TRBJ2-7	CASSLGSGLGGEQYF
TRBV28	TRBJ2-7	CASSLEGFPYEQYF
TRBV6-5	TRBJ2-7	CASSYSRTEQYF
TRBV30	TRBJ1-2	CAWSVRDASGYTF
TRBV27	TRBJ2-1	CASSLKLSYNEQFF
TRBV29-1	TRBJ2-2	CSVRQDGNTGELFF
TRBV20-1	TRBJ1-3	CSAAVGAGNTIYF
TRBV6-5	TRBJ1-2	CATHTRDRGPNGYTF
TRBV30	TRBJ1-2	CAWSLKRSYTF
TRBV5-6	TRBJ1-2	CASSFPGEGSAGNGYTF
TRBV19	TRBJ2-2	CASSARDWYTGELFF
TRBV7-2	TRBJ1-5	CASSLGGGNQPQHF
TRBV27	TRBJ1-5	CASSLQGLGQPQHF
TRBV2	TRBJ2-2	CATLEGALNTGELFF
TRBV12-3/TRBV12-4	TRBJ2-1	CASSFSSGLGNEQFF
TRBV6-6	TRBJ1-1	CASSYSHLADYTEAFF
TRBV30	TRBJ1-1	CAWRGDRVRGAEAFF
TRBV12-3/TRBV12-4	TRBJ2-2	CASSWSSGELFF
TRBV18	TRBJ1-1	CASSQGQYTEAFF
TRBV15	TRBJ1-3	CATSRDRGTGNTIYF
TRBV21-1	TRBJ2-3	CASSRAGGMGTDTQYF
TRBV20-1	TRBJ2-3	CSATGGVTDTQYF
TRBV4-1	TRBJ1-4	CASSQGQGWEKLFF
TRBV6-5	TRBJ1-3	CASRPIGTGLSSGNTIYF
TRBV24-1	TRBJ2-1	CATSEAGGYSEQFF
TRBV20-1	TRBJ2-1	CSAQRSAGGWDEQFF
TRBV20-1	TRBJ1-4	CSVRGTGPNEKLFF